This is a list of T cell receptor beta chains from one sample in a study of early T cells in non-severe SARS-CoV-2 infection. Via MiXCR, TCRdb re-called the 5' RACE reads, giving one row per CDR3 protein. The profile shows over 90,000 distinct CDR3 sequences, around 12% of them singletons. The sequenced material came from whole blood. These TCRs come from an adult who was a healthcare worker with PCR-confirmed SARS-CoV-2 infection or an uninfected control (not recorded which). CDR3s include the opening cysteine and the closing phenylalanine or tryptophan. A D gene is named only where the DNA matches it firmly. Size is stated for part of the rows, as once, few or many counts, or as a class when the clone is expanded.

D gene	V gene	clone size	J gene	CDR3 DNA	CDR3 protein
-	TRBV14	-	TRBJ1-2	TGTGCCAGCAGCCACTCCCGGGACCTCTATGGCCACACCTTC	CASSHSRDLYGHTF
-	TRBV7-6	-	TRBJ2-7	TGTGCCAGCAGCTCGCGAAGGAGAGGGGACGAGCAGTACTTC	CASSSRRRGDEQYF
TRBD1	TRBV7-9	once	TRBJ2-7	TGTGCCAGCAGCCCAGAGACAGGGGGGTCCTACGAGCAGTACTTC	CASSPETGGSYEQYF
-	TRBV12-3/TRBV12-4	-	TRBJ2-7	TGTGCCAGCAGTCCTTCTAGCGTCGAGCAGTACTTC	CASSPSSVEQYF
-	TRBV9	few	TRBJ2-1	TGTGCCAGCAGCGGGGGAGGGGACAGACACAATGAGCAGTTCTTC	CASSGGGDRHNEQFF
-	TRBV10-1	many	TRBJ2-4	TGCGCCAGCAGTGACGGGGCCAAAAACATTCAGTACTTC	CASSDGAKNIQYF
TRBD2	TRBV11-2	many	TRBJ2-1	TGTGCCAGCAGCCCCGGGACTAGCGAATACAATGAGCAGTTCTTC	CASSPGTSEYNEQFF
-	TRBV20-1	few	TRBJ2-7	TGCAGTGCTCTCCGGGACTCCTACGAGCAGTACTTC	CSALRDSYEQYF
-	TRBV20-1	many	TRBJ2-5	TGCAGTGCTCAAAATTTACTAGCAGCGGAGGAGACCCAGTACTTC	CSAQNLLAAEETQYF
-	TRBV12-3/TRBV12-4	many	TRBJ2-3	TGTGCCAGCAGTCAAAAACCTACGTCGGATACGCAGTATTTT	CASSQKPTSDTQYF
-	TRBV10-2	few	TRBJ1-1	TGCGCCAGCAGTGACGGGGTCATGAACACTGAAGCTTTCTTT	CASSDGVMNTEAFF
-	TRBV30	many	TRBJ2-1	TGTGCCTGGAGTGTACGGACAGAGCAGTTCTTC	CAWSVRTEQFF
-	TRBV12-3/TRBV12-4	many	TRBJ2-1	TGTGCCAGCAAAGGCACCGAGCAGTTCTTC	CASKGTEQFF
-	TRBV19	-	TRBJ2-1	TGTGCCAGTAGCAGGGGACCTCGCCAGTATGAGCAGTTCTTC	CASSRGPRQYEQFF
TRBD1	TRBV2	-	TRBJ1-6	TGTGCCAGCAGTGAAGCGCTATTCAATCAGAGGGGGCGAAATTCACCCCTCCACTTT	CASSEALFNQRGRNSPLHF
TRBD2	TRBV20-1	few	TRBJ2-7	TGCAGTGCGGCCGGGACTAGCGATTACGAGCAGTACTTC	CSAAGTSDYEQYF
-	TRBV11-1	few	TRBJ2-4	TGTGCCAGCAGCCACCGGATGGGCCTAGCCAAAAACATTCAGTACTTC	CASSHRMGLAKNIQYF
-	TRBV4-3	many	TRBJ2-4	TGCGCCAGCAGCCAAGTAGTTGGGTCTCTAAACATTCAGTACTTC	CASSQVVGSLNIQYF
-	TRBV20-1	few	TRBJ2-3	TGCAGTGCTAGAGAGGCCAGCCCACGGCCAGATACGCAGTATTTT	CSAREASPRPDTQYF
-	TRBV3-1	few	TRBJ2-1	TGTGCCAGCAGCCACGGCGGGGTTTACCACTTC	CASSHGGVYHF
-	TRBV19	-	TRBJ2-1	TGTGCCAGTAATGTCTTTGGGATTTCAAATGAGCAGTTCTTC	CASNVFGISNEQFF
TRBD2	TRBV11-2	-	TRBJ2-1	TGTGCCAGCAGCCTCCTAGCGGGAGAGTTCTTC	CASSLLAGEFF
-	TRBV5-1	many	TRBJ1-1	TGCGCCAGCAGCGTGATAGCGGGGACTGAAGCTTTCTTT	CASSVIAGTEAFF
-	TRBV20-1	many	TRBJ1-2	TGCAGTGCTAGAGGAACACCTAACTATGGCTACACCTTC	CSARGTPNYGYTF
-	TRBV20-1	-	TRBJ2-7	TGCAGTGCTGGGTTGCGGGAATACGAGCAGTACTTC	CSAGLREYEQYF
-	TRBV20-1	few	TRBJ1-5	TGCAGTGCCGGGGAGGGGAATCAGCCCCAGCATTTT	CSAGEGNQPQHF
-	TRBV7-8	-	TRBJ2-3	TGTGCCAGCAGCTTAAAAGGCGGTTGGGGCTCACAGGGCACAGATACGCAGTATTTT	CASSLKGGWGSQGTDTQYF
-	TRBV5-1	many	TRBJ2-5	TGCGCCAGCAGCTCTCGGGGGCCAGAGACCCAGTACTTC	CASSSRGPETQYF
-	TRBV20-1	many	TRBJ1-4	TGCAGTGCTAGTAAAGCAACTAATGAAAAACTGTTTTTT	CSASKATNEKLFF
-	TRBV20-1	-	TRBJ2-1	TGCAGTGCTACGGGACTTCCCGCCTACAATGAGCAGTTCTTC	CSATGLPAYNEQFF
-	TRBV7-9	-	TRBJ1-2	TGTGCCAGCAGCTTAGAACAAGTGGGCTACACCTTC	CASSLEQVGYTF
-	TRBV6-5	-	TRBJ1-4	TGTGCCAGCAGTTACTCACCCGCAACTAATGAAAAACTGTTTTTT	CASSYSPATNEKLFF
TRBD1	TRBV10-3	few	TRBJ1-4	TGTGCCATCAGTCCGGGACAGGGCCCGGAAAAACTGTTTTTT	CAISPGQGPEKLFF
-	TRBV18	many	TRBJ1-1	TGTGCCAGCTCACCGACCTCCACGGGGGGCACTGAAGCTTTCTTT	CASSPTSTGGTEAFF
-	TRBV18	many	TRBJ2-3	TGTGCCAGCTCACCGAAGCTACGCGGCACAGATACGCAGTATTTT	CASSPKLRGTDTQYF
-	TRBV20-1	few	TRBJ1-5	TGCAGTGCTAGAGATGGGCCAGGGAATCAGCCCCAGCATTTT	CSARDGPGNQPQHF
-	TRBV7-8	-	TRBJ1-3	TGTGCCAGCAGCCAATCGCAGGGATGGTTAGGAAACACCATATATTTT	CASSQSQGWLGNTIYF
TRBD2	TRBV12-3/TRBV12-4	few	TRBJ2-1	TGTGCCAGCAGCTATAGCGGGAATGAGCAGTTCTTC	CASSYSGNEQFF
-	TRBV20-1	many	TRBJ1-2	TGCAGTGCTAGAGATTTTAAAGGAGGAGGCTACACCTTC	CSARDFKGGGYTF
-	TRBV12-3/TRBV12-4	many	TRBJ2-1	TGTGCCAGCGACCGGGGCAATGAGCAGTTCTTC	CASDRGNEQFF
-	TRBV29-1	-	TRBJ1-2	TGCAGCACAAGTGACGGCTACACCTTC	CSTSDGYTF
-	TRBV3-1	-	TRBJ1-4	TGTGCCAGCAGCCAAGGGTTAGATGAAAAACTGTTTTTT	CASSQGLDEKLFF
-	TRBV6-1	few	TRBJ2-7	TGTGCCAGCAGTGGGGACTGGCCCTACGAGCAGTACTTC	CASSGDWPYEQYF
-	TRBV5-6	many	TRBJ2-5	TGTGCCAGCAGCCGCGCGCGGGGCGAGACCCAGTACTTC	CASSRARGETQYF
-	TRBV7-2	many	TRBJ1-2	TGTGCCAGCAGCACCGCAGGATTCGTCTACACCTTC	CASSTAGFVYTF
-	TRBV4-1	many	TRBJ2-1	TGCGCCAGCAGCCAAGGGCGGGACCTTCCTGAGCAGTTCTTC	CASSQGRDLPEQFF